This T cell receptor beta chain was obtained from a study of OX40 agonist ivuxolimab in advanced cancers. For the study at large: Each dose-escalation patient presented with hepatocellular carcinoma, melanoma, renal cell or head and neck cancer.

Assay: immunoSEQ multiplex PCR; the TCRdb copy retains only in-frame clones and omits some. Of approximately 40,000 clones listed, more than 75% are singletons. At baseline, cycle 4 day 1, and cycle 7 day 1, blood was sampled. Germline values: CDR1 MNHEY, CDR2 SMNVEV (reference sequence). The CDR3 covers 10 residues. Trimming shortened V by 7 bases and J by 12 bases, and 10 bases separated the two germline ends. The specimen was CD4+ or CD8+ T cells sorted from blood, collected in a trial of the OX40 agonist ivuxolimab. This chain links TRBV27 with TRBJ2-1; D gene uncertain. This TCR came from an adult with an advanced solid tumor such as melanoma, head and neck, liver or kidney cancer. The DNA of the CDR3 is TGTGCCAGCAATCGCCCAACGCAGTTCTTC. Translation gives CASNRPTQFF.